The clone carrying this T cell receptor (beta chain) was recorded a few times. Its antigen remains unidentified. Trimming removed 5 bases at V and 1 base at J, with 17 bases between. This CDR3 has 16 residues. The germline CDR1 and CDR2 sequences are SGHTA and FQGNSA. Sort purity for all populations was recorded as exceeding 98%. This specimen comes from a study of beta chain features in type 1 diabetes. cDNA synthesis used the whole RNA isolate, giving expressed TCRB sequences. Libraries were prepared by immunoSEQ multiplex PCR; TCRdb keeps only in-frame clonotypes and omits some of them. In the table there are approximately 360,000 clones, around 13% of which are singletons. Study results and limitations: Significant though moderate, a shortening of TCRB CDR3s appeared in all four CD4+ subsets of Type 1 diabetes patients. A closer apparent resemblance between naive, central memory and Treg TCRB repertoires was seen in patients than in healthy donors.

The rearrangement links TRBV7-2 to TRBJ1-1; D unclear. Sequencing was carried out using naive CD4+ T cells from blood. The receptor was isolated from a woman in her late teens or twenties with type 1 diabetes. The CDR3 loop reads CASSRVAAPRNTEAFF. The CDR3 DNA sequence: TGTGCCAGCAGCCGTGTGGCGGCGCCCAGGAACACTGAAGCTTTCTTT.